The sequence of this T cell receptor beta chain was determined in a study of blood T cell repertoires in COVID-19 (dated by TCRdb to the early 2020s). For context, the study as a whole: The collaborator samples originated in the United States, Italy and Spain and spanned the acute and convalescent phases of COVID-19. The prospective study material was composed of cDNA or gDNA derived from T cells, B-cell-depleted T cells, or PBMCs. Deeply sampled blood TCRbeta repertoires from subjects exposed to, actively infected with, or recovered from COVID-19 were included in the dataset. The repertoires were released in a freely available public database meant as a resource for research on the immune response to SARS-CoV-2. The samples were drawn from the first 160 participants of the ongoing ImmuneRACE study and from some 1,300 subjects provided by 6 global collaborators. A de-identified subject ID, COVID-19 status, age in years and sex were almost always included in the sample metadata. Where HLA class I and class II types were available, the types were taken from metadata supplied by the sample provider, not from assay-based typing.

Each collaborating institution followed its own protocols to collect whole blood in K2EDTA tubes. Collaborator samples were shipped for TCRbeta analysis as frozen whole blood, isolated PBMCs, or DNA extracted from either sample type. The cysteine opens and the phenylalanine closes a CDR3 of 14 amino acids. Only the CDR3 part of the read is kept: 42 bases, read in frame from the first base. V has 6 bases trimmed and J has 2 bases trimmed; junction bases matching no gene number 2. CDR1 KGHSH and CDR2 LQKENI were looked up in the germline V gene. Concerning this clone: Its antigen is still unknown. No quality values exist for individual bases; no much larger clone is one base distant.

TCRbeta CDR3 regions were amplified from genomic DNA by means of the immunoSEQ Assay, a bias-controlled multiplex PCR. The study's own analysis went as follows. The number of nucleated cells in each sample was estimated by amplification of reference gene primers within the assay. To quantify the absolute abundance of each unique TCRbeta CDR3 rearrangement, sequence reads were collapsed and filtered. For each sample, productive Simpson clonality was calculated by taking the square root of Simpson's diversity index across productive rearrangements. In its TCRdb copy, this immuneACCESS table keeps in-frame sequences only and misses some clones. Where compared with another copy, unresolved V genes explain less than half of these, and the others have no known cause. The V and J calls and clone size come from that table; D and trimming were worked out from the DNA. The sample contains some 200,000 clones, about 85% of them found a single time. The ten most abundant clones make up approximately 1.6% of the sample.

Findings and caveats that apply to the study as a whole: Clinical and demographic metadata were provided uncurated, with the amount varying by source and participant.

The rearrangement combines TRBV18 with TRBJ1-2, and 11 junctional nucleotides match TRBD1. Sequencing used peripheral blood. This receptor was identified in an older man with acute or convalescent COVID-19. The bases are TGTGCCAGCTCCCGGACAGGGGGCAACTATGGCTACACCTTC. Its coded protein is CASSRTGGNYGYTF. With all but the CDR3 taken from the reference TRBV18 and TRBJ1-2 genes, the full variable domain is: NAGVMQNPRHLVRRRGQEARLRCSPMKGHSHVYWYRQLPEEGLKFMVYLQKENIIDESGMPKERFSAEFPKEGPSILRIQQVVRGDSAAYFCASSRTGGNYGYTFGSGTRLTVV.